This T cell receptor beta chain derives from a study of human T cells and chemical hapten exposure. A single record per CDR3 protein comes from TCRdb applying MiXCR to the RACE reads. The sample carries some 77,000 distinct CDR3 sequences, 8.6% recorded once. About this clonotype: The CDR3 carries no conserved terminal phenylalanine or tryptophan, so it likely arises from a read error.

V lost 2 bases and J lost 3, with 21 bases in between. CDR1 is MDHEN, CDR2 SYDVKM, per germline. There are 18 residues in the CDR3. Documented time point: healthy volunteer bleed at 6 weeks. Total RNA was extracted from unfractionated whole blood. Material: whole blood. The chain combines TRBV28 with TRBJ2-3, with a possible D match to TRBD2 (6 bases). This sequence was found in a female donor in good health. Some clones in this sample may be carry-over from other donors' samples. The DNA of the CDR3 is TGTGCCAGCAGTTTAGGCCGGGACTTCCGGAACGGTACAGATACGCAGTATTTA. It is translated as CASSLGRDFRNGTDTQYL.